Following are 3 T cell receptor beta chains from one sample sequenced in a study of tissue T cells after allogeneic stem cell transplantation. The time point was: mouse harvest day 7 after allogeneic transplant. Mouse grafts combined 10^7 T-cell-depleted bone marrow cells with 10^6 splenic CD5+ T cells. The data were produced by immunoSEQ multiplex PCR, yet TCRdb's version contains in-frame clones alone and is incomplete. In the table there are about 10,000 clones, 40% to 55% of which are singletons. Sequenced sample: gut tissue. The receptor set was obtained from a female BALB/c mouse given C57BL/6 T cells with graft-versus-host disease after an allogeneic hematopoietic cell transplant.

As regards this clone: Mouse gene names apply. With the read ending 1 residue before the CDR3 end, the germline J gene is used to fill in that end. V and J are TRBV12-1 and TRBJ2-7; 10 bases are shared with TRBD2. Trimming removed 0 bases from V and 7 bases from J; junction bases left unmatched: 5. Germline values: CDR1 SGHSN, CDR2 HYEKVE. This CDR3 region has 14 residues. The CDR3 loop is CASSLAGGALEQYF. CDR3 DNA (partial): TGTGCCAGCTCTCTCGCTGGGGGGGCGCTCGAACAGTAC.

This clone has only a few counts. Mouse gene names apply. The read terminates 1 residue before the CDR3 end, so the remaining end is supplied by the germline J gene. The rearrangement joins TRBV19 to TRBJ1-3, with D hard to call. Germline CDR1 is FNHDT and CDR2 is SITEND (reference sequence). The germline V and J ends were trimmed by 5 bases and 0 bases, with 6 bases remaining between them. The CDR3 totals 13 residues. CDR3: CASRTFSGNTLYF. CDR3 DNA (partial): TGTGCCAGCAGGACATTTTCTGGAAATACGCTCTAT. The full variable domain, with the rest looked up from reference TRBV19 and TRBJ1-3, is GGIITQTPKFLIGQEGQKLTLKCQQNFNHDTMYWYRQDSGKGLRLIYYSITENDLQKGDLSEGYDASREKKSSFSLTVTSAQKNEMAVFLCASRTFSGNTLYFGEGSRLIVV.

As concerns this clone: Each gene name is a mouse one. This chain's CDR3 is CASSNQGENTLYF. CDR3 bases read: TGTGCTAGCAGTAATCAGGGAGAAAATACGCTCTAT. The chain joins TRBV17 to TRBJ1-3; perhaps TRBD1 as D (5 bases). The read falls 1 residue short of the CDR3 end, and the missing part is taken from the germline J gene. This CDR3 is 13 amino acids long. Germline CDR1 reads MNHDT; CDR2 reads YYDKIL. V shed 4 bases and J shed 6 bases, with 10 bases lying between them.